Reported below is one T cell receptor beta chain. Its antigen is currently unknown. Treatment in this sample: roughly 10-day PBMC culture with coronavirus spike peptide pools or control peptides (ViraFEST assay). Cultured CD4+ T-cell DNA underwent Oncomine TCR Beta short-read sequencing. Extraction of genomic DNA was performed on cultured CD4+ T cells. Each CDR3 protein gets one entry after TCRdb re-called the PCR reads with MiXCR. The sample holds approximately 20,000 distinct CDR3 sequences, 35% to 45% seen once. There are 14 residues in the CDR3. Germline V lookup: CDR1 LNHDA, CDR2 SQIVND (reference sequence). The germline V and J ends were trimmed by 6 bases and 5 bases, with 16 bases remaining between them. The data are from a study of vaccination and CD4 T cells after COVID-19.

The V and J genes are TRBV19 and TRBJ1-1; unclear D gene. The sample here was CD4+ T cells from blood, cultured in vitro, taken before SARS-CoV-2 vaccination. This clonotype was sampled from a human donor who had recovered from COVID-19. The CDR3 spells CASRGGRTRTEAFF. As DNA, the CDR3 is TGTGCCAGTAGAGGAGGCAGAACGCGAACTGAAGCTTTCTTT. The full variable domain, completed using reference TRBV19 and TRBJ1-1, is DGGITQSPKYLFRKEGQNVTLSCEQNLNHDAMYWYRQDPGQGLRLIYYSQIVNDFQKGDIAEGYSVSREKKESFPLTVTSAQKNPTAFYLCASRGGRTRTEAFFGQGTRLTVV.